Here is one T cell receptor beta chain with its context. Its antigen has not been determined. It has no much larger one-base neighbor in the sample; base qualities were not kept. The source of the sample is a study of cytomegalovirus exposure and HLA in healthy donors (dated by TCRdb to about 2017). The study in broad terms: An earlier analysis of roughly 570 of the donors reported 276 Gb of sequence data and 117 million unique TCR beta sequences obtained from around 190 million T cells. Roughly 300 gigabases of sequencing data and approximately 80 million unique TCR sequences were included in an early release covering around 600 HLA-typed donors. Of the approximately 370 genotyped donors, over 80% were placed in the genetic ancestry cluster associated with self-reported Caucasian donors. The study aimed to test whether signatures of past pathogen exposure could be identified by cataloging public T cell receptors. The T cell repertoires of 666 subjects were profiled by immunosequencing and related to cytomegalovirus serostatus. A separate validation cohort of approximately 120 different subjects was used in addition to the roughly 700-subject first cohort. High-throughput TCR immunosequencing, statistical association of individual TCRs with disease status, and machine learning were combined to predict cytomegalovirus infection status. A later analysis re-examined previously published TCR beta repertoires from roughly 720 donors and added high-resolution HLA genotyping to investigate patterns of TCR occurrence. The later analysis used no new phenotypic data to find candidate immune exposures, relying instead on TCR beta sequences and their occurrence across donors. To decide whether each TCR beta V gene segment behaved as functional or pseudogenic, an earlier analysis of nearly 600 of the donors relied on high-throughput TCR beta sequencing. Alongside the repertoire data, information on donor age, sex, ethnicity and CMV serostatus was compiled. Genome-wide SNP genotypes for about 60% of the roughly 670 donors were used in a later genetic analysis, which treated that subset as a discovery cohort. Every discovery cohort repertoire had been produced on one sequencing platform. Both class I and class II loci were covered by HLA typing, at four-digit resolution. Typing coverage differed by locus: A, B, C, DRB1 and DQB1 were typed in roughly 620-640 donors, DQA1 in about 510, DPA1 in 600 to 610, and DPB1 in 472. About five DR-DQ haplotypes were treated as single units for association and clustering because of strong linkage in the cohort. Among approximately 370 genotyped donors of the cohort, an average of about 240,000 unique TCR beta nucleotide sequences was sequenced per donor, of which 15% to 20% were non-productive. What the study reported, not specific to this receptor: In this cohort, only TCR beta chains were sequenced, and detectable features were limited by the absence of alpha or paired-chain data. Across donors, most TCR sequences were observed very rarely, whereas some public TCRs were present in many individuals. According to a later genetic analysis, donors in an Asian-associated ancestry cluster had fewer N-insertions in productive TCRs than the approximately 650-donor mean. In a later analysis, HLA-associated TCR beta chains were found to be more clonally expanded and to have lower generation probabilities than equally common non-associated chains. Immune exposure information for the cohort was limited to CMV serostatus. A later analysis found that most CMV-associated TCR beta chains appeared HLA-restricted, with HLA associations seemingly driven largely by CMV exposure. Cytomegalovirus status was reported to be diagnosed by the classifier with high specificity and sensitivity in both the original and validation cohorts. V-gene and J-gene trimming of TCR beta chains was associated with a missense DCLRE1C variant in a later genetic analysis, and the association was replicated in an independent cohort. In a later analysis, TCR association rates were found to vary across HLA loci, with the most associated TCRs seen for DRB1 alleles and the fewest for HLA-C alleles. Sequencing depth was assumed to be roughly uniform across donors in the presence/absence analyses, though that assumption may not hold. HLA typing was unavailable for some donors at each locus, so association tests used only the typed subset. A further reported finding was that TCR beta sequences accurately predicted the HLA-A and HLA-B alleles for most subjects in the first cohort. Several of the top co-occurrence clusters appeared to be linked to parvovirus B19, influenza, CMV and Epstein-Barr virus, according to a later analysis. It was suggested by the authors that the approach could potentially be generalized to other disease states and immunological phenotypes. At a false discovery rate of 0.05, a later analysis linked around 15,000 TCR beta sequences to specific HLA alleles. When HLA alleles, especially DR and DQ, strongly co-occurred, attributing TCR associations to individual alleles was difficult. Because counts were too low, roughly 16 rarely observed V segments, including chromosome 9 orphons, were left out of the earlier analysis of 500 to 650 of the donors. The study gave a list of about 150 TCR beta chains associated with cytomegalovirus. In vitro tests confirmed that a few of the cytomegalovirus-associated TCR beta chains recognize cytomegalovirus antigens. Some IMGT-functional V segments, including TRBV6-2 and TRBV6-3, could not be distinguished by the 87-base-pair reads and were therefore excluded. Broadly in line with IMGT annotations, most TCR beta V segments showed up in productive rearrangements about 87% or about 30% of the time in an earlier analysis of around 600 of the donors. Correlated functional status among segregating V segments might be attributable to linkage disequilibrium, but an unknown experimental factor could not be ruled out. A cluster of highly shared sequence variants was judged likely to represent a technical artifact of the sequencing pipeline.

The cohort consisted of 600 to 750 healthy bone marrow donors. At the time of sampling, all cohort members were nominally healthy, though unrecorded immune exposures were likely present. The donor tested CMV seronegative, placing the donor among the 350 or so seronegative members of the cohort. Each donor provided a peripheral blood sample, and peripheral blood mononuclear cells were used for TCR beta sequencing. The Qiagen DNeasy Blood Extraction Kit was used to extract genomic DNA from the blood cell samples. Deletion took 0 bases off V and 1 base off J, with a span of 15 bases between the germline ends. The germline V gene (reference sequence) provides CDR1 SEHNR and CDR2 FQNEAQ. From cysteine to phenylalanine, the CDR3 is 17 amino acids long. Kept here is only the CDR3 DNA, which spans 51 bases and is read in frame from base 1. Library generation was performed with the immunoSEQ multiplex PCR assay. The multiplex PCR relied on a mix of 60 forward primers for TCR Vbeta segments and 13 reverse primers for TCR Jbeta segments. The CDR3 region of rearranged TCR beta genes was amplified from genomic DNA with a multiplex PCR assay. The Illumina HiSeq System was used to sequence the amplified TCR beta libraries as 87-base-pair reads. In the paper's pipeline: A later analysis counted tens of millions of unique TCR beta chains across the 666 repertoires, and some 11 million of these chains were shared by at least two donors. Raw reads were error-corrected and collapsed into unique sequences with a nearest-neighbor algorithm that merged closely related sequences to remove PCR and sequencing errors. To assign V, D and J gene segments, CDR3 sequences were aligned to IMGT reference sequences. For a sequence to be retained, a match of at least six nucleotides to both a V gene segment and a J gene segment was required. A rearrangement was called productive if the CDR3 had no stop codons and remained in frame with V and J, and every other rearrangement was called non-productive. CDR3 was defined according to IMGT convention as the region running from the second conserved V-encoded cysteine to the conserved J-encoded phenylalanine. Sequences without an unambiguous match to a single V gene segment were excluded from the earlier analysis of about 600 of the donors. An earlier analysis of several hundred of the donors called V segments functional above 56.7% productive rearrangements and segregating when the between-donor standard deviation exceeded 5%. To diagnose cytomegalovirus status from the catalog of TCR beta chain sequences, a statistical classification framework was built. In a later analysis, TCR nucleotide sequences were compared against IMGT/GENE-DB human TR gene sequences so that V and J genes could be assigned. The TCRdist pipeline was used in a later analysis to assign CDR3 sequences and most-parsimonious VDJ recombination scenarios. In a later analysis, every TCR beta chain was defined by the combination of its CDR3 amino acid sequence and its V-gene family, and reads without a unique V-gene family were dropped. In a later analysis, several hundred highly shared, low-generation-probability nucleotide sequences were removed to address suspected cross-contamination and a sequencing artifact. A later analysis calculated a clonal expansion index for each public chain from normalized within-repertoire ranks of inferred template counts. Generation probabilities in a later analysis came from a VDJ recombination model fitted to out-of-frame rearrangements, and those results were checked against IGoR. In a later analysis, hypergeometric tests were used to score TCR-TCR, TCR-HLA and TCR-CMV co-occurrence, with a repertoire-size bias correction applied to TCR pairs. False discovery rates were estimated in a later analysis by permuting HLA or CMV assignments 20 times. A later analysis grouped co-occurring TCRs with DBSCAN, adding TCRdist sequence similarity when clustering within HLA-allele-positive subsets. Repertoires with fewer than 30,000 or more than 120,000 public chains, plus five repertoires with anomalous nucleotide sharing, were excluded from co-occurrence clustering. The table was pulled from immuneACCESS by TCRdb, which kept in-frame rearrangements only. Such tables lose some clones; where checked, under half of the loss comes from unresolved V genes, and the rest has no known cause. D and trimming come from the DNA, and the V and J calls and clone size come from that table. The table for this sample lists hundreds of thousands of clones; over 75% of them were counted only once. Roughly 0.22% of the sample rests with the top ten.

The sample comprised PBMCs. This clonotype originated in a girl aged 2-15 years in good health and CMV-seronegative. The V gene is TRBV7-9 and the J gene is TRBJ1-1, with no confident D gene call. The nucleotide sequence is TGTGCCAGCAGCTTAGCGTGGAGGCCCCAAGGGAACACTGAAGCTTTCTTT. Translated, this gives CASSLAWRPQGNTEAFF.